The present T cell receptor beta chain was sequenced within a study of blood T cells in healthy people across ages. Study results and limitations: More naive CD4+ cells and higher diversity marked long-lived donors relative to aged donors. Age brought a roughly linear fall in TCR beta diversity measured per million T cells. Estimates of total diversity, which came from one million sequenced T cells, were considered to be underestimates.

PCR was performed a second time for about 6 to 11 cycles using a sample-barcoded 5' primer and a J-beta primer mix. TCRdb processed the 5' RACE reads anew with MiXCR; each CDR3 protein has one entry. The sample shows about 800,000 distinct CDR3 sequences, roughly 25% of them seen only once. The CDR3 is 12 amino acids. Germline assignment: CDR1 SQVTM and CDR2 ANQGSEA. V lost 6 bases and J lost 4; bases outside the gene matches: 2. This clonotype was counted between two and nine times. Its antigen is not known. In addition, the sample was reused for a study of T cells of mothers and their children.

Material for sequencing was blood. The rearrangement joins TRBV29-1 to TRBJ2-1; 8 bases match TRBD1. This TCR derives from a boy aged 10-17 years in good health. The CDR3 nucleotides are TGCAGCGTGCGGACAGGGTACAATGAGCAGTTCTTC. It is translated as CSVRTGYNEQFF.